This paragraph covers one T cell receptor (beta chain) sequence. These data originate in a study of blood T cell repertoires in COVID-19. As for the study in general: Whether acute or convalescent, the COVID-19 samples came from the United States, Italy and Spain. The cDNA or gDNA used as material had been derived from T cells, B-cell-depleted T cells, or PBMCs.

Enrolment of Seattle patients took place during active infection, and they were followed longitudinally. Here immunoSEQ multiplex PCR was the method, and the copy in TCRdb shows in-frame clones only, minus some. The sample shows 150,000 to 200,000 clones, 85% of them seen only once. The CDR3 is 14 residues long. The V and J ends lost 6 bases and 10 bases, in that order; junction bases with no gene match: 13. Per germline, CDR1 MNHEY and CDR2 SMNVEV (reference sequence). The sequencing input was peripheral blood. The receptor's source is a man between 60 and 75 years old with COVID-19, enrolled during active disease. The V and J genes are TRBV27 and TRBJ1-1, with TRBD1 matching over 8 bases. Written as DNA, the CDR3 is TGTGCCAGCAGCCAAATCCGAACCGGGACAGGAGCTTTCTTT. This gives the protein CASSQIRTGTGAFF.